The next 6 T cell receptor beta chains were all read from a single sample in a study of OX40 agonist ivuxolimab in advanced cancers. The assay was immunoSEQ multiplex PCR, and TCRdb's table has in-frame clones only and misses some. The sample consists of approximately 48,000 clones, about 78% of them appearing once. This specimen consisted of CD4+ or CD8+ T cells sorted from blood, obtained in a trial of the OX40 agonist ivuxolimab. The source is an adult with an advanced solid tumor such as melanoma, head and neck, liver or kidney cancer.

This clone was counted between two and nine times. The genes are TRBV20-1 and TRBJ2-5; D gene unclear. CDR1 DFQATT and CDR2 SNEGSKA come from the germline V gene (reference sequence). Between the trimmed V and J ends, which lost 3 bases and 9 bases, there was a span of 11 bases. This CDR3 comprises 11 residues. The CDR3 DNA is TGCAGTGCTAGCGTCCAACTGGCCCAGTACTTC. The encoded protein is CSASVQLAQYF.

V and J are TRBV16 and TRBJ2-1, with 14 nucleotides matching TRBD2. This CDR3 has 15 amino acids. After removal of 5 bases from V and 6 bases from J, the junction contained 3 bases not matched to a gene. Per germline, CDR1 KGHSY and CDR2 FQNENV. Here the CDR3 reads CASSVTSGRANEQFF. CDR3 sequence (DNA): TGTGCCAGCAGCGTGACTAGCGGGAGGGCCAATGAGCAGTTCTTC.

The chain carries TRBV5-5 and TRBJ2-3, with D possibly being TRBD1 or TRBD2 (6 bases each). The V end was cut by 3 bases, the J end by 4 bases, with 12 bases between. This CDR3 region has 14 residues. CDR1 SGHKS and CDR2 YYEKEE come from the germline V gene (reference sequence). The CDR3 region has the DNA TGTGCCAGCAGCTACACCGGGGGCGCAGATACGCAGTATTTT. This sequence encodes CASSYTGGADTQYF.

The V and J genes are TRBV5-4 and TRBJ2-5; 7 bases line up with TRBD2. The CDR3 runs 16 residues. CDR1 is SGHNT, CDR2 YYREEE, per germline (reference sequence). The V gene end was trimmed by 2 bases and the J gene end by 2 bases; junction bases not matched to a gene: 9. The CDR3: CASSLQRGGGQETQYF. CDR3 DNA: TGTGCCAGCAGCTTACAGCGGGGAGGTGGGCAAGAGACCCAGTACTTC.

The chain is built from TRBV27 and TRBJ1-1, with TRBD1 as a possible D gene (6 bases). This CDR3 is built from 15 residues. Trimming cost V 5 bases and J 2 bases, with 15 bases left between them. Germline V gene sequence: CDR1 MNHEY, CDR2 SMNVEV (reference sequence). The CDR3 reads CASSPRGQPNTEAFF. The DNA of the CDR3 is TGTGCCAGCAGTCCCCGGGGACAACCCAACACTGAAGCTTTCTTT.

The chain is built from TRBV28 and TRBJ1-2; TRBD1 matches 9 bases. The length of the CDR3 is 14 residues. The V segment lost 6 bases and the J segment 7 bases; nucleotides outside the gene matches: 9. Germline lookup yields CDR1 MDHEN and CDR2 SYDVKM. The CDR3 loop is CASSRGQGSSGYTF. CDR3 nucleotide sequence: TGTGCCAGCAGCCGAGGACAGGGGTCTTCTGGCTACACCTTC.